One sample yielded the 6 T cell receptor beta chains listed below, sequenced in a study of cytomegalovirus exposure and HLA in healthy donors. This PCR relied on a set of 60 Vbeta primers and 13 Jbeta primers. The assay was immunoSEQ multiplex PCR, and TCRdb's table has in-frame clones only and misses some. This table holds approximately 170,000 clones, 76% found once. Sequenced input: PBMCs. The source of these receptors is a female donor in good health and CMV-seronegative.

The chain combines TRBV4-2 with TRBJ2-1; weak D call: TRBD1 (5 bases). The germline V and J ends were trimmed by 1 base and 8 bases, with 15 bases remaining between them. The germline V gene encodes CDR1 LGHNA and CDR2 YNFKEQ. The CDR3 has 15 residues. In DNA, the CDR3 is TGTGCCAGCAGCCAAGGGTCGCTGGTAGGGGATGAGCAGTTCTTC. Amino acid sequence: CASSQGSLVGDEQFF.

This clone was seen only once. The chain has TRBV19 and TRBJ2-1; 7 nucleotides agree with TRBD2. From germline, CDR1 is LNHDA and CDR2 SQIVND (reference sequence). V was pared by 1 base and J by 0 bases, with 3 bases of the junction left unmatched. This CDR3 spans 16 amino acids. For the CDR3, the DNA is TGTGCCAGTAGTATAGCCGGGAGGACCTCCTACAATGAGCAGTTCTTC. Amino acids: CASSIAGRTSYNEQFF.

CDR3 sequence reads: CASTPSAYEQYF. In nucleotides, the CDR3 is TGTGCCAGCACCCCCTCAGCCTACGAGCAGTACTTC. This chain uses TRBV2 with TRBJ2-7; D is unresolved. Germline values: CDR1 SNHLY, CDR2 FYNNEI. This CDR3 has 12 residues. Deletions cut 7 bases from V and 2 bases from J, with 9 bases between.

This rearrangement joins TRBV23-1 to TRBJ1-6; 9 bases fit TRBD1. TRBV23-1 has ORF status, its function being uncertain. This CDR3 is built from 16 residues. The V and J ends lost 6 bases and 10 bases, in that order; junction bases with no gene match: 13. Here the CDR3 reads CASSRDRAREVSPLHF. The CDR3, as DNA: TGCGCCAGCAGCCGGGACAGGGCCCGGGAGGTATCACCCCTCCACTTT.

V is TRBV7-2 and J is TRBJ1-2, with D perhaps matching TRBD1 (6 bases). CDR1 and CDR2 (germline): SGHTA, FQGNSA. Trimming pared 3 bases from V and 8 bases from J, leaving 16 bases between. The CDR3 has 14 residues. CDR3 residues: CASSFETGPRGYTF. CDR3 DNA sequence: TGTGCCAGCAGCTTCGAGACAGGCCCTCGGGGCTACACCTTC.

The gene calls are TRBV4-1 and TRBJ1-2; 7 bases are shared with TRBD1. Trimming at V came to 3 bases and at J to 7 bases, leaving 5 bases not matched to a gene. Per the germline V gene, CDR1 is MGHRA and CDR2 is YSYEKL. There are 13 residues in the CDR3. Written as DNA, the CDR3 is TGCGCCAGCAGCCAGGTAGGGGGCTCTGGCTACACCTTC. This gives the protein CASSQVGGSGYTF.